The 14 T cell receptor beta chains given below trace back to one sample, sequenced in a study of blood T cell repertoires in COVID-19. The method was immunoSEQ multiplex PCR; TCRdb's version includes in-frame clones alone and lacks a portion of them. The top ten clones hold roughly 19% of a sample with about 200,000 clones, more than 70% of them seen once. Sequenced input: peripheral blood. These receptors originate from a man aged 50 to 60 with COVID-19, enrolled during active disease.

The chain carries TRBV5-4 and TRBJ2-2; 13 positions agree with TRBD2. The CDR3 is 17 amino acids. The germline V gene has CDR1 SGHNT and CDR2 YYREEE (reference sequence). V was pared by 4 bases and J by 6 bases, with 9 bases of the junction left unmatched. As DNA, the CDR3 is TGTGCCAGCAGCATACTAGCGGGAGGGTCGCGGGCCGGGGAGCTGTTTTTT. Amino acids: CASSILAGGSRAGELFF.

This chain connects TRBV29-1 to TRBJ1-5, with 7 nucleotides matching TRBD1. With V trimmed by 6 bases and J by 0 bases, 8 bases remained unmatched. The CDR3 has 15 amino acids. Germline V gene sequence: CDR1 SQVTM, CDR2 ANQGSEA. As DNA, the CDR3 is TGCAGCGTCGCCGGGACAGCCGATAGCAATCAGCCCCAGCATTTT. It is translated as CSVAGTADSNQPQHF.

This chain links TRBV18 with TRBJ1-5; perhaps TRBD1 as D (6 bases). V was shortened by 3 bases and J by 7 bases, with 10 bases between the two germline ends. The CDR3 totals 13 residues. Germline CDR1 KGHSH, CDR2 LQKENI. Here the CDR3 DNA reads TGTGCCAGCTCACCGGGGGCGGAACAGCCCCAGCATTTT. Its protein product is CASSPGAEQPQHF. Supplemented by reference TRBV18 and TRBJ1-5, the full variable domain reads NAGVMQNPRHLVRRRGQEARLRCSPMKGHSHVYWYRQLPEEGLKFMVYLQKENIIDESGMPKERFSAEFPKEGPSILRIQQVVRGDSAAYFCASSPGAEQPQHFGDGTRLSIL.

The rearrangement links TRBV29-1 to TRBJ2-7; 9 bases agree with TRBD1. Germline values: CDR1 SQVTM, CDR2 ANQGSEA. The V and J ends lost 4 bases and 4 bases, in that order; junction bases with no gene match: 5. The CDR3 totals 13 residues. The CDR3 is CSVGQQGAYEQYF. The CDR3, as DNA: TGCAGCGTTGGGCAACAGGGGGCTTACGAGCAGTACTTC.

This chain joins TRBV7-8 and TRBJ2-3, with D perhaps matching TRBD1 (5 bases). The V gene's germline CDR1 is SGHVS and CDR2 FQNEAQ. This CDR3 has 16 residues. The V gene lost 1 base and the J gene lost 4 bases, with 15 bases spanning the gap. CDR3 bases: TGTGCCAGCAGCTTAGATACAGGTCTGTTCGCAGATACGCAGTATTTT. It is translated as CASSLDTGLFADTQYF.

This clone was recorded once. V gene TRBV24-1 combines with J gene TRBJ1-5; D call uncertain. Germline V gene sequence: CDR1 KGHDR, CDR2 SFDVKD. V was cut by 4 bases and J by 5 bases, with 5 bases left in between. The CDR3 has 12 residues. CDR3 in DNA: TGTGCCACCAGTGACCCTGATCAGCCCCAGCATTTT. It codes for CATSDPDQPQHF.

The chain links TRBV7-3 to TRBJ2-1, with a possible D match to TRBD2 (5 bases). Per the germline V gene, CDR1 is SGHTA and CDR2 is FQGTGA. CDR3 length equals 13 residues. The V gene lost 2 bases and the J gene lost 6 bases, with 8 bases spanning the gap. The CDR3 sequence: CASSLPSFNEQFF. For the CDR3, the DNA is TGTGCCAGCAGCTTACCTAGCTTCAATGAGCAGTTCTTC.

This clone came up a few times. The J gene is TRBJ1-5, the V gene TRBV28; 12 nucleotides agree with TRBD1. The V gene end was trimmed by 5 bases and the J gene end by 7 bases; junction bases not matched to a gene: 15. Germline CDR1 MDHEN, CDR2 SYDVKM. The length of the CDR3 is 18 residues. The CDR3 nucleotides read TGTGCCAGCAGTCACCTCGCGGGACAGGGGGCTGGGAGGCAGCCCCAGCATTTT. Protein sequence: CASSHLAGQGAGRQPQHF.

The chain links TRBV7-6 to TRBJ1-5; D possibly corresponds to TRBD1 (5 bases). From germline, CDR1 is SGHVS and CDR2 FNYEAQ. V was pared by 3 bases and J by 4 bases, with 7 bases between. This CDR3 is 13 amino acids long. In DNA, the CDR3 is TGTGCCAGCAGCTTCAGGGCGAATCAGCCCCAGCATTTT. This sequence encodes CASSFRANQPQHF.

The rearrangement links TRBV3-1 (or the pseudogene TRBV3-2) to TRBJ2-2, with D tentatively TRBD1 (5 bases). The ends were cut back, 0 bases at V and 2 bases at J, with 10 bases in the middle. From germline, CDR1 is LGHDT and CDR2 YNNKEL (reference sequence). The CDR3 is made up of 16 amino acids. This chain's CDR3 is CASSQEQQGNTGELFF. The CDR3, as DNA: TGTGCCAGCAGCCAAGAACAGCAGGGCAACACCGGGGAGCTGTTTTTT.

The chain has TRBV27 and TRBJ2-1; 12 bases match TRBD2. There are 15 residues in the CDR3. Losses at the gene ends were 5 bases for V and 9 bases for J; bases not matched to a gene: 8. Germline-derived CDR1 and CDR2 are MNHEY and SMNVEV (reference sequence). The CDR3 protein is CASSPGLAGLTEQFF. CDR3 DNA: TGTGCCAGCAGTCCGGGACTAGCGGGTCTTACTGAGCAGTTCTTC.

J is TRBJ1-1 and V is TRBV5-4, with TRBD1 matching over 7 bases. V shed 5 bases and J 1 base; nucleotides not matched to a gene: 8. CDR1 SGHNT and CDR2 YYREEE come from the germline V gene (reference sequence). This CDR3 region has 15 residues. For the CDR3, the DNA is TGTGCCAGCAGTTACAGGGGTACCTGGAACACTGAAGCTTTCTTT. Its translation is CASSYRGTWNTEAFF.

This clone appeared a single time. The chain joins TRBV5-8 to TRBJ2-5; TRBD1 might be the D (5 bases). Germline-derived CDR1 and CDR2 are SGHTS and YDEGEE. The V end was cut by 4 bases, the J end by 1 base, with 17 bases between. The CDR3 covers 16 residues. The CDR3: CASSQSWTLSQETQYF. The CDR3 region has the DNA TGTGCCAGCAGCCAAAGTTGGACACTAAGCCAAGAGACCCAGTACTTC.

The V gene is TRBV2, the J gene TRBJ1-4; 10 bases are a match to TRBD1. With V trimmed by 7 bases and J by 7 bases, 3 bases remained unmatched. The CDR3 runs to 13 residues. Germline lookup yields CDR1 SNHLY and CDR2 FYNNEI. CDR3: CASKGQGIEKLFF. The CDR3 DNA reads as TGTGCCAGCAAGGGACAGGGGATTGAAAAACTGTTTTTT. The full variable domain, with the rest looked up from reference TRBV2 and TRBJ1-4, is EPEVTQTPSHQVTQMGQEVILRCVPISNHLYFYWYRQILGQKVEFLVSFYNNEISEKSEIFDDQFSVERPDGSNFTLKIRSTKLEDSAMYFCASKGQGIEKLFFGSGTQLSVL.